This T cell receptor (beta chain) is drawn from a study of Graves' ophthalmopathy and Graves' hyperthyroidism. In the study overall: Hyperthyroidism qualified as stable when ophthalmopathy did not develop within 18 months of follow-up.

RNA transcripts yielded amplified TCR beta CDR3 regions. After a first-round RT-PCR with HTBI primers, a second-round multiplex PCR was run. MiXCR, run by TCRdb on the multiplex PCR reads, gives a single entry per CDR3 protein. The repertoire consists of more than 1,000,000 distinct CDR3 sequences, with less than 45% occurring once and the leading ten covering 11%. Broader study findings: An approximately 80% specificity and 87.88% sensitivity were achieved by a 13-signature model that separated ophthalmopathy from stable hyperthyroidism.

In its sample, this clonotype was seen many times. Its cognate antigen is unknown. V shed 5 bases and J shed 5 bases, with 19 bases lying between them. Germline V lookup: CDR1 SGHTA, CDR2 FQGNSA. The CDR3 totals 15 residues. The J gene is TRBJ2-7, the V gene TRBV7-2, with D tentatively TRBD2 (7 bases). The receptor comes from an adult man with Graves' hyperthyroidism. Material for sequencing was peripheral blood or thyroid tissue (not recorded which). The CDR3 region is CASSRPGGRGNEQYF. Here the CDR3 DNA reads TGTGCCAGCAGCCGACCGGGGGGCCGCGGTAACGAGCAGTACTTC.